One sample yielded the 21 T cell receptor beta chains listed below, sequenced in a study of blood T cell repertoires in COVID-19. Produced via immunoSEQ multiplex PCR; TCRdb's table is partial and in-frame only. Here the sample spans around 300,000 clones, over 70% being singletons. The sequencing input was peripheral blood. The receptors originated from a man aged 30 to 39 with active or convalescent COVID-19.

The CDR3 protein is CASSLGASSWQQYF. CDR3 DNA sequence: TGTGCCAGCAGTTTAGGGGCCTCGTCTTGGCAGCAGTACTTC. The chain combines TRBV27 with TRBJ2-7; D is perhaps TRBD1 (5 bases). Germline values: CDR1 MNHEY, CDR2 SMNVEV (reference sequence). This CDR3 spans 14 amino acids. Trimming shortened V by 2 bases and J by 8 bases, and 16 bases separated the two germline ends.

This clone was recorded a few times. CDR3 sequence: CASSQGTSDAETQYF. In DNA form, the CDR3 reads TGCGCCAGCAGCCAAGGGACTAGCGACGCGGAGACCCAGTACTTC. The chain uses TRBV4-1 and TRBJ2-5; 9 positions agree with TRBD2. The CDR3 totals 15 residues. The junction had 5 bases not matched to a gene; V was cut back by 1 base and J by 5 bases. The germline gives CDR1 MGHRA, CDR2 YSYEKL.

The chain carries TRBV12-3 or TRBV12-4 and TRBJ1-2, with TRBD1 as a possible D gene (5 bases). The CDR3 spans 13 residues. V lost 5 bases to trimming and J lost 4 bases, with 11 bases between them. As DNA, the CDR3 is TGTGCCAGCAGTGGAGACAGCCCCTATGGCTACACCTTC. Its protein product is CASSGDSPYGYTF.

The chain uses TRBV5-1 and TRBJ2-3; TRBD1 aligns across 8 bases. Germline CDR1 reads SGHRS; CDR2 reads YFSETQ. The CDR3 covers 15 residues. J was trimmed by 2 bases and V by 2 bases; bases with no gene match: 4. In DNA, the CDR3 is TGCGCCAGCAGCTTTAGGGGACAGGCCACAGATACGCAGTATTTT. Amino acids: CASSFRGQATDTQYF.

The rearrangement uses TRBV15 and TRBJ2-5; D not certain. The CDR3 is 14 residues long. The germline V gene encodes CDR1 LNHNV and CDR2 YYDKDF (reference sequence). Trimming removed 1 base at V and 1 base at J, with 7 bases between. Here the CDR3 reads CATSRGQAQETQYF. DNA of the CDR3: TGTGCCACCAGCAGAGGGCAGGCCCAAGAGACCCAGTACTTC. Variable domain in full (rest from reference TRBV15 and TRBJ2-5): DAMVIQNPRYQVTQFGKPVTLSCSQTLNHNVMYWYQQKSSQAPKLLFHYYDKDFNNEADTPDNFQSRRPNTSFCFLDIRSPGLGDTAMYLCATSRGQAQETQYFGPGTRLLVL.

V gene TRBV5-1 combines with J gene TRBJ2-4, with D possibly matching TRBD1 (5 bases). Germline CDR1 SGHRS, CDR2 YFSETQ. V lost 5 bases and J lost 9, with 15 bases in between. This CDR3 comprises 13 residues. CDR3 amino acids: CASRTEVHGIQYF. In DNA, the CDR3 is TGCGCCAGCAGGACAGAAGTTCATGGCATTCAGTACTTC.

This clone was seen a handful of times. The chain links TRBV5-4 to TRBJ2-1, with 9 bases identical to TRBD2. CDR1 and CDR2 (germline): SGHNT, YYREEE (reference sequence). The CDR3 is 15 residues long. The V and J ends lost 1 base and 8 bases, in that order; junction bases with no gene match: 7. Here the CDR3 reads CASSLTAGGPHEQFF. The CDR3 DNA sequence: TGTGCCAGCAGCTTGACGGCGGGAGGGCCCCATGAGCAGTTCTTC.

The genes are TRBV10-3 and TRBJ2-1; 10 bases map to TRBD2. The CDR3 is 15 residues long. Germline V CDR1 and CDR2: ENHRY, SYGVKD. V shed 3 bases and J 5 bases; nucleotides not matched to a gene: 4. In nucleotides, the CDR3 is TGTGCCATCAGTGACCTAGCGGGGGAACACAATGAGCAGTTCTTC. This gives the protein CAISDLAGEHNEQFF.

The CDR3 nucleotides read TGCGCCAGCACCAAGGGGACAGGGGTCCCTAATGAGCAGTTCTTC. This encodes CASTKGTGVPNEQFF. The chain is built from TRBV5-1 and TRBJ2-1, with TRBD1 identical over 10 bases. Losses at the gene ends were 6 bases for V and 7 bases for J; bases not matched to a gene: 10. The CDR3 spans 15 residues. Germline V gene sequence: CDR1 SGHRS, CDR2 YFSETQ.

The V call is TRBV12-3 or TRBV12-4, the J call TRBJ2-7; D remains ambiguous. V was cut by 2 bases and J by 3 bases, with 8 bases left in between. The CDR3 totals 13 residues. The CDR3 loop is CASSLSHYYEQYF. In DNA form, the CDR3 reads TGTGCCAGCAGTTTAAGCCATTACTACGAGCAGTACTTC.

This rearrangement joins TRBV30 to TRBJ1-5, with 10 bases matching TRBD1. This CDR3 contains 15 residues. The ends lost 3 bases at V and 2 bases at J; junction bases unmatched: 4. Germline lookup yields CDR1 GTSNPN and CDR2 SVGIG (reference sequence). CDR3 DNA: TGTGCCTGGAGCGAGGGACAGGGGCGCAATCAGCCCCAGCATTTT. Protein: CAWSEGQGRNQPQHF.

The gene calls are TRBV7-8 and TRBJ1-5; a weak D match, TRBD1 (6 bases). Per germline, CDR1 SGHVS and CDR2 FQNEAQ. The CDR3 has 14 amino acids. Trimming shortened V by 2 bases and J by 6 bases, and 11 bases separated the two germline ends. The CDR3 is CASSLRGIGQPQHF. CDR3 coding DNA: TGTGCCAGCAGCTTAAGGGGGATAGGTCAGCCCCAGCATTTT.

The V and J genes are TRBV19 and TRBJ1-3, with D uncertain. Between the trimmed V and J ends, which lost 6 bases and 3 bases, there was a span of 6 bases. The V gene's germline CDR1 is LNHDA and CDR2 SQIVND (reference sequence). This CDR3 spans 12 amino acids. CDR3 in amino acids: CASSLLGNTIYF. CDR3 DNA sequence: TGTGCCAGTAGCCTTCTTGGAAACACCATATATTTT.

The chain has TRBV19 and TRBJ2-5; D perhaps matches TRBD2 (7 bases). The V end was cut by 6 bases, the J end by 3 bases, with 11 bases between. The germline CDR1 and CDR2 sequences are LNHDA and SQIVND (reference sequence). The CDR3 is 13 amino acids. The CDR3 reads CASSRGGEETQYF. The CDR3 nucleotides read TGTGCCAGTAGCAGGGGAGGGGAAGAGACCCAGTACTTC.

J is TRBJ1-4 and V is TRBV3-1 (or the pseudogene TRBV3-2), with 9 bases aligning to TRBD1. Germline V gives CDR1 LGHDT, CDR2 YNNKEL (reference sequence). This CDR3 region has 12 residues. V lost 10 bases and J lost 7; bases outside the gene matches: 4. The DNA of the CDR3 is TGTGCCACACAGGGGGCCGGTGAAAAACTGTTTTTT. Its translation is CATQGAGEKLFF.

This chain connects TRBV18 to TRBJ1-2; 10 bases line up with TRBD1. CDR3 size: 15 residues. Trimming removed 2 bases from V and 4 bases from J; junction bases left unmatched: 4. Germline lookup yields CDR1 KGHSH and CDR2 LQKENI. CDR3 DNA: TGTGCCAGCTCACCAGACGGGACAGGGGTCTATGGCTACACCTTC. Its protein product is CASSPDGTGVYGYTF.

The chain has TRBV18 and TRBJ1-1, with TRBD1 identical over 8 bases. The CDR3 length is 15 residues. Germline CDR1 is KGHSH and CDR2 is LQKENI. With V trimmed by 6 bases and J by 1 base, 7 bases remained unmatched. The CDR3 spells CASSLGQGSNTEAFF. The CDR3 bases are TGTGCCAGCTCCCTCGGACAGGGTTCGAACACTGAAGCTTTCTTT.

The rearrangement uses TRBV19 and TRBJ1-2, with TRBD1 matching over 9 bases. CDR1 LNHDA and CDR2 SQIVND come from the germline V gene (reference sequence). CDR3 length equals 17 residues. V dropped 1 base and J dropped 1; count of bases not matched to a gene: 7. The CDR3 region has the DNA TGTGCCAGTAGTATAGGGACACAGGGGGCCGGTAACTATGGCTACACCTTC. This gives the protein CASSIGTQGAGNYGYTF.

This rearrangement joins TRBV11-2 to TRBJ1-3; 7 bases agree with TRBD1. The CDR3 has 16 residues. Germline V gene data show CDR1 as SGHAT and CDR2 as FQNNGV. V lost 1 base, J lost 4 bases, and 7 bases stayed unmatched. CDR3 in DNA: TGTGCCAGCAGCTTAGTGGCAGGGGGTGCAGGAAACACCATATATTTT. Its protein is CASSLVAGGAGNTIYF. Full variable domain (outside the CDR3, taken from reference TRBV11-2 and TRBJ1-3): EAGVAQSPRYKIIEKRQSVAFWCNPISGHATLYWYQQILGQGPKLLIQFQNNGVVDDSQLPKDRFSAERLKGVDSTLKIQPAKLEDSAVYLCASSLVAGGAGNTIYFGEGSWLTVV.

This clone has only one observation. This chain uses TRBV19 with TRBJ1-1; TRBD1 agrees at 9 bases. The CDR3 runs to 16 residues. Germline V gene data show CDR1 as LNHDA and CDR2 as SQIVND (reference sequence). V shed 3 bases, J shed 2 bases, and the junction held 7 bases outside the gene matches. The CDR3 sequence: CASSIPQQGANTEAFF. The CDR3 DNA is TGTGCCAGTAGTATCCCCCAACAGGGGGCCAACACTGAAGCTTTCTTT.

This clone was recorded a few times. This rearrangement joins TRBV4-1 to TRBJ1-5; D possibly corresponds to TRBD1 (5 bases). The ends were cut back, 1 base at V and 0 bases at J, with 7 bases in the middle. Germline V lookup: CDR1 MGHRA, CDR2 YSYEKL. The CDR3 loop spans 15 amino acids. CDR3 in DNA: TGCGCCAGCAGCCAAGTCAGGGATAGCAATCAGCCCCAGCATTTT. This encodes CASSQVRDSNQPQHF.